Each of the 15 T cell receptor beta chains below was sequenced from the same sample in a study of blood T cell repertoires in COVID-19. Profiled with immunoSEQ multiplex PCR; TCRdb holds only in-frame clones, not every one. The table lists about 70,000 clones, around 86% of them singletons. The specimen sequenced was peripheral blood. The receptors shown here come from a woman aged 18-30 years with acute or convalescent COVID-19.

The CDR3 DNA sequence: TGTGCCAGCAGCTTAATTGGACAGGGGTCTGCTGAAGCTTTCTTT. It encodes CASSLIGQGSAEAFF. This chain uses TRBV7-2 with TRBJ1-1; 9 bases match TRBD1. CDR1 SGHTA and CDR2 FQGNSA come from the germline V gene. The CDR3 sequence is 15 residues long. V lost 2 bases to trimming and J lost 6 bases; unmatched junction nucleotides: 7.

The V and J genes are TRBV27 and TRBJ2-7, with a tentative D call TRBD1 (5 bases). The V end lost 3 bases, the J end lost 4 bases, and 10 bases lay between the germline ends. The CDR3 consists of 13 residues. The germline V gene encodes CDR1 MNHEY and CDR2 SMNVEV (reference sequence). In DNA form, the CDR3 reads TGTGCCAGCAGTTTGTCAGGGCGATACGAGCAGTACTTC. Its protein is CASSLSGRYEQYF.

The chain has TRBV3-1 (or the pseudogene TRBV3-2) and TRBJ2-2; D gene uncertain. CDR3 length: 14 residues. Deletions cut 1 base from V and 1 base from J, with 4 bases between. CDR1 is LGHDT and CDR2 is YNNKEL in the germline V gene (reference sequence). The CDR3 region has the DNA TGTGCCAGCAGCCAAGGGCAGAACACCGGGGAGCTGTTTTTT. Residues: CASSQGQNTGELFF.

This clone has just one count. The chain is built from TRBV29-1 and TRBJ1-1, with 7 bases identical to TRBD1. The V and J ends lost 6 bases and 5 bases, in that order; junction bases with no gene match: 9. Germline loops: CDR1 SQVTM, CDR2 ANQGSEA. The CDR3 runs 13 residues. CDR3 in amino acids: CSVGTDPRTEAFF. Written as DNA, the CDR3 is TGCAGCGTCGGGACAGACCCTCGAACTGAAGCTTTCTTT.

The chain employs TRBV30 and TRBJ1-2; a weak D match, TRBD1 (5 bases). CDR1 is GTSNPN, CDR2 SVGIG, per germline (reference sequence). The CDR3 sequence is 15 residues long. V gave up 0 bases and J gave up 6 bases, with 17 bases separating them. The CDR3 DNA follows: TGTGCCTGGAGTGTACAGCCGGGGGTCGTGAATGGCTACACCTTC. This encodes CAWSVQPGVVNGYTF.

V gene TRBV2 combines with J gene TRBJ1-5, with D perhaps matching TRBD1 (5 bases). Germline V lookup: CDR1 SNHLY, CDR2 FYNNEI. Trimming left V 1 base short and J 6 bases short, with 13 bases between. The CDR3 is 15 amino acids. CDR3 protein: CASSEGLGGTQPQHF. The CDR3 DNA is TGTGCCAGCAGTGAAGGTTTAGGAGGGACTCAGCCCCAGCATTTT.

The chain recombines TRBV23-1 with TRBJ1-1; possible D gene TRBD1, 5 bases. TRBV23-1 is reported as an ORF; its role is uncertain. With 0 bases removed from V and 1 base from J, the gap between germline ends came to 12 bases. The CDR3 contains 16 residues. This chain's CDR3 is CASSQSILQENTEAFF. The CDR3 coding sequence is TGCGCCAGCAGTCAATCGATTTTACAGGAGAACACTGAAGCTTTCTTT.

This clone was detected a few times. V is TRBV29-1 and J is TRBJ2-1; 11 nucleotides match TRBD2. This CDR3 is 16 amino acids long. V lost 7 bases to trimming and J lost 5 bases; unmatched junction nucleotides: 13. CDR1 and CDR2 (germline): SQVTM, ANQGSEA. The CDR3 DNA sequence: TGCAGCGCCGCCGGGACTAGCGGCCCCGTAGACAATGAGCAGTTCTTC. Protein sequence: CSAAGTSGPVDNEQFF.

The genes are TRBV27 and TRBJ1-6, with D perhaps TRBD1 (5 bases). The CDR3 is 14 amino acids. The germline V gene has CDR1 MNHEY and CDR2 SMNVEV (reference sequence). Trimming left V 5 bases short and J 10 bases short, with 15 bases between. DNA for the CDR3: TGTGCCAGCAGTCCTCAGGGCGCGCGCTCACCCCTCCACTTT. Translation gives CASSPQGARSPLHF.

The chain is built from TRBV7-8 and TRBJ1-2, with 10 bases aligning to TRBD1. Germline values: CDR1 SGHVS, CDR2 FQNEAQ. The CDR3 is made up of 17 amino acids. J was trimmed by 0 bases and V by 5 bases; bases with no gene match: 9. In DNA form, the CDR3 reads TGTGCCAGCAGCCCAAGGACAGGGGGGAACCCTAACTATGGCTACACCTTC. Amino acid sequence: CASSPRTGGNPNYGYTF.

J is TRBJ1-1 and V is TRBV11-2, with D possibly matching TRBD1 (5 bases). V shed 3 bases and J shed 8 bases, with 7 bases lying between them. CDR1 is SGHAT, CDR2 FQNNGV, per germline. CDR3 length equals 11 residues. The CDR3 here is CASSFGGEAFF. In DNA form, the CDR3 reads TGTGCCAGCAGCTTCGGGGGGGAAGCTTTCTTT.

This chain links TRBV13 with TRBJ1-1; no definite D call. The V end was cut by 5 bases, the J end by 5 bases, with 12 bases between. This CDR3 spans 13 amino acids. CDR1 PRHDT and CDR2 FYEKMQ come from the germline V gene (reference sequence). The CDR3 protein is CASSILSPTEAFF. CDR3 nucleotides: TGTGCCAGCAGCATATTGAGCCCAACTGAAGCTTTCTTT.

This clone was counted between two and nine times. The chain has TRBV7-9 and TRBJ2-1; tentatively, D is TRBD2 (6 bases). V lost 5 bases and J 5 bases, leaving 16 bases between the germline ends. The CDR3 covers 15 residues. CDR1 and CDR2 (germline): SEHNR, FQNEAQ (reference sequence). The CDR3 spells CASSLPSLANNEQFF. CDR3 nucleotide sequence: TGTGCCAGCAGCCTTCCTTCCCTAGCGAACAATGAGCAGTTCTTC.

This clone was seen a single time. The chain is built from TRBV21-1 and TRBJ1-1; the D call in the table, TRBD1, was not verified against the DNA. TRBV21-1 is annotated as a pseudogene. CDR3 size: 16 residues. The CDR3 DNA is TGTGCCAGCAGCATAGGTAGTAGGACAGGGGGACTTGAAGCTTTCTTT. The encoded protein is CASSIGSRTGGLEAFF.

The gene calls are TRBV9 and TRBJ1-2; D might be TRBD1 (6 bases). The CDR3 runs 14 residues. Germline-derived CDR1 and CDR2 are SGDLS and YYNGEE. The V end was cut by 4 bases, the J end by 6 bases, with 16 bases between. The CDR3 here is CASSLLDRPDGYTF. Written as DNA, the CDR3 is TGTGCCAGCAGCCTACTCGACAGGCCCGATGGCTACACCTTC.